This TCR beta chain was identified during a study of blood T cell repertoires in COVID-19. The CDR3 is made up of 14 amino acids. Germline CDR1 reads ENHRY; CDR2 reads SYGVKD. Trimming took off 3 bases at V and 3 bases at J, with 11 bases between the two ends. The data were produced by immunoSEQ multiplex PCR, yet TCRdb's version contains in-frame clones alone and is incomplete. The profile shows 360,000 or so clones, roughly nine tenths of them singletons. This TCR was sampled from a woman aged 55-69 years with COVID-19, enrolled during active disease. The sample was peripheral blood. V usage is TRBV10-3 and J usage is TRBJ2-5; D unclear. The CDR3 DNA sequence: TGTGCCATCAGTGACCCCCGCCGGGAAGAGACCCAGTACTTC. It encodes CAISDPRREETQYF.